This section outlines one T cell receptor beta chain sequence together with its context. The antigen remains unidentified. This sample is part of a study of T cell responses to AZD1222 COVID-19 vaccine. In the study overall: Doses given second, at about 4 or about 12 weeks, were pooled. Study findings and constraints: Variant regions that are unmutated are reportedly the target of nearly half of spike-specific TCRs.

The CDR3 extends over 12 amino acids. Germline V gene lookup returns CDR1 LNHNV and CDR2 YYDKDF (reference sequence). V lost 4 bases and J lost 10, with 11 bases in between. Method: immunoSEQ multiplex PCR; TCRdb's copy keeps in-frame clones and lacks some. Here the sample spans around 99,000 clones, approximately 90% being singletons. V usage is TRBV15 and J usage is TRBJ2-1, with TRBD2 as a possible D gene (5 bases). This receptor was taken from an adult in good health. The material sequenced was peripheral blood, taken on day 0 of AZD1222 vaccination. CDR3 sequence reads: CATSTYRLEQFF. In nucleotides, the CDR3 is TGTGCCACCAGCACCTACAGACTAGAGCAGTTCTTC.